Listed below are T cell receptor beta chains from one sample, sequenced in a study of T-cell memory formation after mild COVID-19. TCRdb ran MiXCR on the 5' RACE reads and lists one entry per CDR3 protein. The sample has around 200,000 distinct CDR3 sequences, over 9% seen once. The specimen was PBMCs or a T cell subset sorted from them (not recorded which). Receptor source: a man in his late teens or twenties who had mild COVID-19 (a few samples of this study predate the infection). Cell type and time point are not known. The CDR3 runs from the conserved cysteine through the conserved F or W. The D gene is left open where the match is weak. Where a row states a size, it is once, few, many or the class of an expanded clone; other rows omit it.

TRBJ1-5 few TRBD1 TRBV30 CAWTQGFAQPQHF TGTGCCTGGACACAGGGGTTCGCTCAGCCCCAGCATTTT
TRBJ1-1 - TRBD1 TRBV4-3 CASSHDRGDTEAFF TGCGCCAGCAGCCATGACAGGGGCGACACTGAAGCTTTCTTT
TRBJ1-6 few - TRBV5-1 CASSLEFSPLHF TGCGCCAGCAGCTTGGAATTTTCACCCCTCCACTTT
TRBJ2-5 few TRBD1 TRBV7-2 CASSSTDRAETQYF TGTGCCAGCAGCTCGACGGACAGGGCAGAGACCCAGTACTTC
TRBJ2-7 - - TRBV3-1 CASSPPSHSGLPHYEQYF TGTGCCAGCAGCCCCCCATCACACTCGGGGCTACCCCACTACGAGCAGTACTTC
TRBJ2-3 few - TRBV5-4 CASSGTGGGTDTQYF TGTGCCAGCAGCGGGACTGGGGGCGGCACAGATACGCAGTATTTT
TRBJ2-2 - - TRBV5-1 CASEQGTNTGELFF TGCGCCAGCGAACAGGGAACTAACACCGGGGAGCTGTTTTTT
TRBJ2-5 few - TRBV27 CASSFLPGETQYF TGTGCCAGCAGTTTTCTCCCCGGGGAGACCCAGTACTTC
TRBJ2-1 - TRBD2 TRBV29-1 CSVDGTSIYEQFF TGCAGCGTTGACGGGACTAGCATATATGAGCAGTTCTTC
TRBJ1-5 few TRBD1 TRBV5-1 CASSPGTGAQPQHF TGCGCCAGCAGCCCCGGGACAGGGGCCCAGCCCCAGCATTTT
TRBJ2-1 - TRBD1 TRBV7-9 CASSFPDRGVNEQFF TGTGCCAGCAGCTTCCCGGACAGGGGGGTTAATGAGCAGTTCTTC
TRBJ1-2 - - TRBV6-1 CASRETRGYGYTF TGTGCCAGCAGGGAGACGAGAGGCTATGGCTACACCTTC
TRBJ1-5 - - TRBV5-6 CASSPRVSRGNQPQHF TGTGCCAGCAGCCCCCGGGTCTCGAGGGGCAATCAGCCCCAGCATTTT
TRBJ2-3 - TRBD2 TRBV4-2 CASSQTSGGGGMTDTQYF TGTGCCAGCAGCCAAACTAGCGGGGGCGGAGGGATGACAGATACGCAGTATTTT
TRBJ1-6 many - TRBV6-2/TRBV6-3 CASSYGVQVVSPLHF TGTGCCAGCAGTTACGGTGTCCAGGTTGTCTCACCCCTCCACTTT
TRBJ1-1 few - TRBV20-1 CSASSGTLNTEAFF TGCAGTGCCAGTTCCGGGACATTGAACACTGAAGCTTTCTTT
TRBJ2-2 - TRBD1 TRBV7-2 CASSLDRPDTGELFF TGTGCCAGCAGCTTGGACAGGCCCGACACCGGGGAGCTGTTTTTT
TRBJ2-2 many TRBD2 TRBV4-2 CASSQAGLAGNTGELFF TGTGCCAGCAGCCAGGCGGGACTAGCGGGGAACACCGGGGAGCTGTTTTTT
TRBJ2-7 - - TRBV6-2/TRBV6-3 CATSGAYEQYF TGTGCCACCTCAGGGGCCTACGAGCAGTACTTC
TRBJ1-4 - - TRBV5-1 CASSLDPGTNEKLFF TGCGCCAGCAGCTTGGATCCGGGGACTAATGAAAAACTGTTTTTT
TRBJ2-1 few TRBD2 TRBV5-4 CASSKGTSGRYNEQFF TGTGCCAGCAGTAAAGGGACTAGCGGGCGCTACAATGAGCAGTTCTTC
TRBJ1-5 few - TRBV5-1 CASSPGTRESPQHF TGCGCCAGCAGCCCCGGGACCCGAGAATCGCCCCAGCATTTT
TRBJ1-6 - - TRBV27 CASRAVSSYNSPLHF TGTGCCAGCAGAGCGGTGAGCTCCTATAATTCACCCCTCCACTTT
TRBJ1-6 - - TRBV19 CASSPPPGSLRRSPLHF TGTGCCAGTAGTCCCCCGCCAGGGTCACTTCGCCGTTCACCCCTCCACTTT
TRBJ2-1 few - TRBV4-1 CASTREHIYNEQFF TGCGCCAGCACTAGGGAACACATCTACAATGAGCAGTTCTTC
TRBJ2-7 - - TRBV20-1 CSARVGTYEQYF TGCAGTGCTAGAGTGGGAACCTACGAGCAGTACTTC
TRBJ2-1 many - TRBV5-4 CASSPRQHHSYNEQFF TGTGCCAGCAGCCCGAGACAGCACCACTCCTACAATGAGCAGTTCTTC
TRBJ1-5 many TRBD1 TRBV29-1 CSVSGGVNQPQHF TGCAGCGTCTCAGGGGGGGTAAATCAGCCCCAGCATTTT
TRBJ1-3 many - TRBV5-1 CASSLDGRGTGNTIYF TGCGCCAGCAGCTTGGACGGACGGGGTACCGGAAACACCATATATTTT
TRBJ2-1 few - TRBV12-3/TRBV12-4 CASTAYSYNEQFF TGTGCCAGCACTGCGTATTCCTACAATGAGCAGTTCTTC
TRBJ2-1 many TRBD2 TRBV20-1 CSANPASGGDNEQFF TGCAGTGCTAACCCGGCTAGCGGGGGGGATAATGAGCAGTTCTTC
TRBJ1-2 many - TRBV7-2 CASGPGGNGYTF TGTGCCAGCGGGCCGGGAGGGAATGGCTACACCTTC
TRBJ2-5 many - TRBV12-3/TRBV12-4 CASSLAGFGPLATQYF TGTGCCAGCAGTTTAGCGGGCTTCGGACCCCTCGCGACCCAGTACTTC
TRBJ1-4 - - TRBV7-9 CASSRTVANEKLFF TGTGCCAGCAGCAGGACGGTTGCTAATGAAAAACTGTTTTTT
TRBJ2-5 many TRBD1 TRBV7-9 CASSLEPGQGEETQYF TGTGCCAGCAGCTTGGAGCCGGGACAGGGCGAAGAGACCCAGTACTTC
TRBJ2-5 many - TRBV20-1 CSARDTGTKETQYF TGCAGTGCTAGAGACACCGGGACCAAAGAGACCCAGTACTTC
TRBJ2-7 - TRBD2 TRBV6-6 CASSYVAGGTYEQYF TGTGCCAGCAGTTACGTTGCGGGGGGCACATACGAGCAGTACTTC
TRBJ2-4 many TRBD1 TRBV12-3/TRBV12-4 CASSFRQGRAKNIQYF TGTGCCAGCAGTTTTCGACAGGGGAGAGCCAAAAACATTCAGTACTTC
TRBJ2-4 - TRBD1 TRBV6-2/TRBV6-3 CASSYGTPGGRNIQYF TGTGCCAGCAGTTACGGGACCCCAGGGGGCCGAAACATTCAGTACTTC
TRBJ2-3 - TRBD2 TRBV7-8 CASRPWGSGRITDTQYF TGTGCCAGCAGACCCTGGGGTAGCGGGAGGATCACAGATACGCAGTATTTT
TRBJ2-6 few - TRBV6-5 CARHTPAGTNSGANVLTF TGTGCCAGGCATACACCCGCGGGAACCAACTCTGGGGCCAACGTCCTGACTTTC
TRBJ2-2 many - TRBV5-1 CASSETGNTGELFF TGCGCCAGCAGCGAGACAGGAAACACCGGGGAGCTGTTTTTT
TRBJ1-1 few TRBD1 TRBV7-2 CASSLGWDRVEAFF TGTGCCAGCAGCTTAGGATGGGACAGGGTCGAAGCTTTCTTT
TRBJ1-1 - - TRBV7-8 CASSLAPGRLYTEAFF TGTGCCAGCAGCTTAGCGCCCGGGCGTCTATACACTGAAGCTTTCTTT
TRBJ1-4 - TRBD1 TRBV7-9 CASSPVRLSGTGGEKLFF TGTGCCAGCAGCCCCGTGCGGTTGAGTGGGACAGGGGGTGAAAAACTGTTTTTT
TRBJ2-7 few TRBD2 TRBV5-8 CASSWGRVHHEQYF TGTGCCAGCAGCTGGGGGAGGGTTCACCACGAGCAGTACTTC
TRBJ1-4 - TRBD1 TRBV20-1 CSARYRTGLNEKLFF TGCAGTGCTAGGTACCGGACAGGGCTTAATGAAAAACTGTTTTTT
TRBJ2-7 - - TRBV12-3/TRBV12-4 CASSFGIVWADGNYEQYF TGTGCCAGCAGTTTTGGAATAGTGTGGGCAGATGGAAACTACGAGCAGTACTTC
TRBJ1-1 - - TRBV6-2/TRBV6-3 CASSFEGALNTEAFF TGTGCCAGCAGTTTCGAGGGAGCATTGAACACTGAAGCTTTCTTT
TRBJ2-3 - - TRBV10-3 CAISRQLQHSTDTQYF TGTGCCATCAGCCGACAGCTTCAGCATAGCACAGATACGCAGTATTTT
TRBJ2-5 - - TRBV12-3/TRBV12-4 CASSRGFASPQYF TGTGCCAGCAGTCGGGGCTTCGCGAGCCCCCAGTACTTC
TRBJ1-6 few - TRBV5-1 CASMAVGGSYNSPLHF TGCGCCAGCATGGCGGTTGGCGGCTCCTATAATTCACCCCTCCACTTT
TRBJ2-2 - - TRBV20-1 CSAREGAAGELFF TGCAGTGCTAGAGAGGGGGCAGCCGGGGAGCTGTTTTTT
TRBJ2-1 many TRBD1 TRBV10-1 CASGSGQGVLNEQFF TGCGCCAGCGGCTCAGGACAGGGCGTATTGAATGAGCAGTTCTTC
TRBJ1-2 - - TRBV20-1 CSETGGAHGYTF TGCAGTGAAACCGGGGGGGCGCATGGCTACACCTTC
TRBJ2-3 many - TRBV18 CASAFSSTDTQYF TGTGCCAGCGCCTTCTCTAGCACAGATACGCAGTATTTT
TRBJ1-1 - - TRBV7-8 CASSLDSRVNTEAFF TGTGCCAGCAGCTTAGATAGTCGGGTGAACACTGAAGCTTTCTTT
TRBJ2-3 many - TRBV2 CASSKDGRSTDTQYF TGTGCCAGCAGTAAGGACGGGAGAAGCACAGATACGCAGTATTTT
TRBJ1-4 few TRBD1 TRBV7-2 CASSWRQGREEKLFF TGTGCCAGCAGCTGGAGACAGGGACGGGAGGAAAAACTGTTTTTT
TRBJ2-3 few - TRBV12-3/TRBV12-4 CASSLGGSWDTQYF TGTGCCAGCAGTTTAGGGGGTAGTTGGGATACGCAGTATTTT